This TCR beta chain was found in a study of T cell responses to AZD1222 COVID-19 vaccine. Whole-study findings and limits: In a largely white British group with more females than males, clonal diversity was possibly underestimated.

Data came from immunoSEQ multiplex PCR; TCRdb stores just in-frame clones and leaves some out. This sample has under 75,000 clones, with about 85% found just once. Note on this clone: The target antigen is unknown.

The material sequenced was peripheral blood, taken on day 0 of AZD1222 vaccination. This receptor was obtained from an adult in good health.

The CDR3 DNA sequence: TGTGCCAGCAGCCCGGCGGGACGGGCCGGCACTGAAGCTTTCTTT. This codes for CASSPAGRAGTEAFF. This chain uses TRBV3-1 (or the pseudogene TRBV3-2) with TRBJ1-1; weak D call: TRBD1 (5 bases). The germline V and J ends were trimmed by 4 bases and 4 bases, with 16 bases remaining between them. The germline gives CDR1 LGHDT, CDR2 YNNKEL (reference sequence). CDR3 length equals 15 residues.